The source of this T cell receptor (beta chain) is a study of T cell repertoires in cytomegalovirus infection. Study background: CMV infection together with matching HLA type was indicated by public TCR beta signatures.

TCRdb processed the reads anew with MiXCR; each CDR3 protein has one entry. Of 600,000 to 800,000 distinct CDR3 sequences detected, 24% appear once; the ten largest clones hold 6.5% to 10%. V lost 5 bases and J lost 5, with 15 bases in between. This CDR3 comprises 14 residues. In its sample, this clonotype was seen many times. What it binds is unknown. Overall study results and limits: Clonotypes of TCR beta that were HLA-C-restricted and CMV-specific dominated the ex vivo response. Cumulative frequency (of public TCR beta family members) identified carriers of CMV plus the relevant HLA.

Sequencing input: CD8+ T cells from PBMCs. The chain couples TRBV12-3 or TRBV12-4 to TRBJ1-2; D call uncertain. This receptor was obtained from a human donor in good health (CMV status not recorded). Some clones in this sample may be carry-over from other donors' samples. The CDR3 protein is CASSLAPVGYGYTF. The CDR3 DNA sequence: TGTGCCAGCAGTCTGGCCCCTGTGGGATATGGCTACACCTTC.